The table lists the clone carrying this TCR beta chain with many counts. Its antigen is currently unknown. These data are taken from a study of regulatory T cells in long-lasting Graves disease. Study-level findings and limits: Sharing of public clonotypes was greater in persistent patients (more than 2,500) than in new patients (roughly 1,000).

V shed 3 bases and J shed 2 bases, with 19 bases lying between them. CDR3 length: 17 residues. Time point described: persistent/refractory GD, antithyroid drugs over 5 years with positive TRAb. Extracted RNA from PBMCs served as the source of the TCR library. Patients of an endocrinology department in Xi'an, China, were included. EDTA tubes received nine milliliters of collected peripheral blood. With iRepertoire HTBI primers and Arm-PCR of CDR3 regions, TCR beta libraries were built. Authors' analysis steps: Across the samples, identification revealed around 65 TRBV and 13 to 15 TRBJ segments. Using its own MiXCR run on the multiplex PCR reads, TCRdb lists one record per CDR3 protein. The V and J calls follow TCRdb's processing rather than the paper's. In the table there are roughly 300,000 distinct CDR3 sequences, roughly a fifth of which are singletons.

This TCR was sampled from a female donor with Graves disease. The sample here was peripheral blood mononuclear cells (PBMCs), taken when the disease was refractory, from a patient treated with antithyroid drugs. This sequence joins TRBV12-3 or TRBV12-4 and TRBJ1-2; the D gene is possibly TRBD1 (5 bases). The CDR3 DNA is TGTGCCAGCAGTTTCACCGCCGCTGAGACAGCCAACTATGGCTACACCTTC. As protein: CASSFTAAETANYGYTF.